What follows are 25 T cell receptor beta chains derived from one specimen sequenced in a study of cytomegalovirus exposure and HLA in healthy donors. Primers: 60 Vbeta forward and 13 Jbeta reverse. Profiling relied on immunoSEQ multiplex PCR, and the TCRdb table lists in-frame clones only, not all of them. The sample records roughly 110,000 clones, more than 65% being singletons. Sequencing used PBMCs. Receptors were obtained from a young woman in good health and CMV-seronegative.

The chain combines TRBV27 with TRBJ2-7, with 8 nucleotides matching TRBD1. Germline V gives CDR1 MNHEY, CDR2 SMNVEV (reference sequence). There are 14 residues in the CDR3. Germline trimming cut 6 bases from V and 2 bases from J; bases unmatched to any gene: 6. The CDR3 DNA reads TGTGCCAGCAGCAGGACAGGGAATCCCTACGAGCAGTACTTC. Its translation: CASSRTGNPYEQYF.

This chain links TRBV10-3 with TRBJ2-5; the D gene is possibly TRBD1 (6 bases). V was trimmed by 4 bases and J by 3 bases, leaving 9 bases between them. The CDR3 is 13 residues long. Looked up from germline, CDR1 is ENHRY and CDR2 is SYGVKD. The chain's CDR3 is CAISGTGKETQYF. The DNA for the CDR3 is TGTGCCATCAGTGGTACAGGGAAAGAGACCCAGTACTTC.

The chain has TRBV7-9 and TRBJ2-5; 8 bases agree with TRBD1. CDR3 size: 12 residues. The J segment lost 5 bases and the V segment lost 8 bases, leaving 4 bases of the junction unmatched. Germline lookup yields CDR1 SEHNR and CDR2 FQNEAQ (reference sequence). In DNA form, the CDR3 reads TGTGCCAGCCACCGGGACAGGGAGACCCAGTACTTC. Protein sequence: CASHRDRETQYF.

This clone showed up just once. The J gene is TRBJ2-1, the V gene TRBV27; TRBD2 matches at 12 bases. In germline, CDR1 is MNHEY, CDR2 SMNVEV (reference sequence). With V trimmed by 7 bases and J by 9 bases, 13 bases remained unmatched. The CDR3 loop spans 16 amino acids. Written as DNA, the CDR3 is TGTGCCAGCACCTGGGCTAGCGGGAGGGCCGGTGGTGAGCAGTTCTTC. Protein sequence: CASTWASGRAGGEQFF.

The chain links TRBV7-2 to TRBJ1-1; the match to TRBD1 covers 9 bases. V lost 5 bases to trimming and J lost 6 bases; unmatched junction nucleotides: 10. CDR3 size: 15 residues. CDR1 is SGHTA, CDR2 FQGNSA, per germline. This CDR3 reads CASSQLGQGLSEAFF. As DNA, the CDR3 is TGTGCCAGCAGCCAATTGGGACAGGGTCTATCTGAAGCTTTCTTT.

The V call is TRBV7-9, the J call TRBJ1-1; D is unclear. The CDR3 contains 15 residues. Germline V gene sequence: CDR1 SEHNR, CDR2 FQNEAQ (reference sequence). Trimming removed 5 bases at V and 4 bases at J, with 17 bases between. The CDR3 here is CASSTGPPGSTEAFF. For the CDR3, the DNA is TGTGCCAGCAGCACCGGCCCACCTGGGAGCACTGAAGCTTTCTTT.

The J gene is TRBJ1-1, the V gene TRBV6-1; D gene uncertain. Trimming removed 3 bases from V and 3 bases from J, with 11 bases in between. The germline V gene has CDR1 MNHNS and CDR2 SASEGT. The CDR3 is 14 amino acids. CDR3 protein: CASSERQDYTEAFF. The CDR3 region has the DNA TGTGCCAGCAGTGAGCGGCAGGACTACACTGAAGCTTTCTTT.

V and J are TRBV6-1 and TRBJ2-2, with 8 nucleotides matching TRBD1. Germline CDR1 is MNHNS and CDR2 is SASEGT. With V trimmed by 4 bases and J by 5 bases, 3 bases remained unmatched. The CDR3 runs to 14 residues. The CDR3 coding sequence is TGTGCCAGCAGTGGGCAGGGGGCTACCGGGGAGCTGTTTTTT. This translates into CASSGQGATGELFF.

The chain carries TRBV6-5 and TRBJ1-3, with D tentatively TRBD1 (6 bases). Germline values: CDR1 MNHEY, CDR2 SVGAGI. The CDR3 has 15 amino acids. V was trimmed by 8 bases and J by 0 bases, leaving 14 bases between them. The CDR3 sequence is CASVRDTSSGNTIYF. The CDR3 DNA reads as TGTGCCAGCGTCCGGGACACCAGCTCTGGAAACACCATATATTTT.

This clone occurred a few times. The chain carries TRBV30 and TRBJ2-1, with D possibly being TRBD2 (7 bases). The V gene lost 5 bases and the J gene lost 8 bases, with 13 bases spanning the gap. From germline, CDR1 is GTSNPN and CDR2 SVGIG (reference sequence). The length of the CDR3 is 12 residues. Written as DNA, the CDR3 is TGTGCCTGGCGGGGGGCCAGCGATGAGCAGTTCTTC. It encodes CAWRGASDEQFF. The whole variable domain, filled in from reference TRBV30 and TRBJ2-1, reads SQTIHQWPATLVQPVGSPLSLECTVEGTSNPNLYWYRQAAGRGLQLLFYSVGIGQISSEVPQNLSASRPQDRQFILSSKKLLLSDSGFYLCAWRGASDEQFFGPGTRLTVL.

The rearrangement uses TRBV5-4 and TRBJ1-2; the D gene is possibly TRBD1 (5 bases). Trimming cost V 4 bases and J 8 bases, with 15 bases left between them. CDR1 and CDR2 (germline): SGHNT, YYREEE (reference sequence). This CDR3 contains 13 residues. The CDR3 nucleotides read TGTGCCAGCAGCCGCAACCCGGGACTCGGCTACACCTTC. Protein sequence: CASSRNPGLGYTF.

The sample holds one count of this clone. V and J are TRBV7-9 and TRBJ2-4; TRBD2 matches 10 bases. The CDR3 contains 16 residues. CDR1 is SEHNR and CDR2 is FQNEAQ in the germline V gene (reference sequence). V lost 6 bases to trimming and J lost 0 bases; unmatched junction nucleotides: 5. CDR3 sequence (DNA): TGTGCCAGCAGGCTAGCGGGGGATCCAGCCAAAAACATTCAGTACTTC. This translates into CASRLAGDPAKNIQYF.

This chain links TRBV5-6 with TRBJ1-1; D possibly corresponds to TRBD1 (6 bases). The V gene lost 2 bases and the J gene lost 4 bases, with 18 bases spanning the gap. Germline CDR1 and CDR2: SGHDT and YYEEEE. The CDR3 spans 16 residues. The CDR3, as DNA: TGTGCCAGCAGCTTCCGGGTCAATATCAGGGGCACTGAAGCTTTCTTT. It is translated as CASSFRVNIRGTEAFF.

V gene TRBV13 combines with J gene TRBJ1-1; 10 bases map to TRBD1. Germline V lookup: CDR1 PRHDT, CDR2 FYEKMQ (reference sequence). The V gene end was trimmed by 5 bases and the J gene end by 4 bases; junction bases not matched to a gene: 4. This CDR3 contains 14 residues. The CDR3 protein is CASSPDRGLTEAFF. For the CDR3, the DNA is TGTGCCAGCAGCCCTGACAGGGGGCTCACTGAAGCTTTCTTT.

The chain recombines TRBV4-1 with TRBJ2-5; 8 bases fit TRBD2. Germline loops: CDR1 MGHRA, CDR2 YSYEKL. The trim removed 1 base at V and 4 bases at J, leaving 11 bases unmatched. There are 17 residues in the CDR3. This CDR3 is CASSQGAQAGAGETQYF. CDR3 DNA: TGCGCCAGCAGCCAAGGAGCCCAAGCGGGAGCAGGAGAGACCCAGTACTTC.

This clone was observed a handful of times. The chain is built from TRBV25-1 and TRBJ1-5, with D uncertain. Germline V CDR1 and CDR2: MGHDK, SYGVNS. V lost 1 base to trimming and J lost 3 bases, with 7 bases between them. The CDR3 length is 14 residues. CDR3 nucleotide sequence: TGTGCCAGCAGTGAATCCGGGAACAATCAGCCCCAGCATTTT. Translated, it gives CASSESGNNQPQHF.

The gene calls are TRBV2 and TRBJ1-4, with 9 bases that match TRBD1. The germline CDR1 and CDR2 sequences are SNHLY and FYNNEI. Unmatched junction bases numbered 3, after V lost 3 bases and J lost 10 bases. This CDR3 spans 13 amino acids. As DNA, the CDR3 is TGTGCCAGCAGTGAGACGACAGGGGGAAAACTGTTTTTT. It translates to CASSETTGGKLFF.

This sequence joins TRBV5-4 and TRBJ2-7; 8 bases match TRBD2. V was clipped by 0 bases and J by 2 bases; unmatched bases: 4. Germline V gene lookup returns CDR1 SGHNT and CDR2 YYREEE (reference sequence). This CDR3 is built from 15 residues. The DNA for the CDR3 is TGTGCCAGCAGCTTGGTTGCGGGAGGCCCCTACGAGCAGTACTTC. It yields the protein CASSLVAGGPYEQYF.

This chain links TRBV27 with TRBJ2-3; 9 nucleotides line up with TRBD1. The trim removed 4 bases at V and 11 bases at J, leaving 13 bases unmatched. Germline assignment: CDR1 MNHEY and CDR2 SMNVEV (reference sequence). This CDR3 contains 15 residues. The CDR3 DNA follows: TGTGCCAGCAGTTCCGCCGGGACAGGGTCCCTGGGGCAGTATTTT. This codes for CASSSAGTGSLGQYF.

The rearrangement uses TRBV28 and TRBJ1-5; TRBD1 aligns across 9 bases. The junction had 5 bases not matched to a gene; V was cut back by 2 bases and J by 3 bases. Germline-derived CDR1 and CDR2 are MDHEN and SYDVKM. The CDR3 extends over 16 amino acids. In DNA, the CDR3 is TGTGCCAGCAGTTTACAGGGGACAGGGAACAATCAGCCCCAGCATTTT. Translating gives CASSLQGTGNNQPQHF.

Details on this clone: Other DNA sequences in this sample translate to the same CDR3. The rearrangement links TRBV5-1 to TRBJ1-3; D remains ambiguous. CDR1 is SGHRS and CDR2 is YFSETQ in the germline V gene. Deletions cut 4 bases from V and 0 bases from J, with 14 bases between. The CDR3 consists of 16 residues. This chain's CDR3 is CASSREVAYSGNTIYF. Here the CDR3 DNA reads TGCGCCAGCAGCCGGGAGGTGGCCTACTCTGGAAACACCATATATTTT.

The CDR3 loop is CASSNRSNSYNEQFF. In DNA, the CDR3 is TGCGCCAGCAGTAACAGAAGCAACTCCTACAATGAGCAGTTCTTC. The gene calls are TRBV10-1 and TRBJ2-1; D not resolved. The CDR3 runs to 15 residues. V lost 5 bases, J lost 0 bases, and 11 bases lay in between. The germline gives CDR1 WNHNN, CDR2 SYGVQD (reference sequence).

As DNA, the CDR3 is TGCGCCAGCAGCCAAGATTATGGAGTTACCGGCCCAGCAACTAATGAAAAACTGTTTTTT. This translates into CASSQDYGVTGPATNEKLFF. This rearrangement joins TRBV4-3 to TRBJ1-4; D is unclear. V was pared by 0 bases and J by 0 bases, with 20 bases between. This CDR3 is built from 20 residues. From germline, CDR1 is LGHNA and CDR2 YSLEER.

This rearrangement joins TRBV6-6 to TRBJ1-5; TRBD1 agrees at 9 bases. The V segment lost 6 bases and the J segment 8 bases; nucleotides outside the gene matches: 8. Germline lookup yields CDR1 MNHNY and CDR2 SVGAGI (reference sequence). This CDR3 contains 14 residues. The CDR3 loop is CASRPTGGREPQHF. Here the CDR3 DNA reads TGTGCCAGCAGACCTACAGGGGGCAGGGAGCCCCAGCATTTT.

The chain is built from TRBV6-5 and TRBJ1-6; D is unresolved. CDR3 length equals 16 residues. Germline CDR1 is MNHEY and CDR2 is SVGAGI. V was trimmed by 4 bases and J by 7 bases, leaving 17 bases between them. The CDR3 loop reads CASSLKVPVGNSPLHF. The DNA for the CDR3 is TGTGCCAGCAGTTTAAAGGTTCCTGTCGGGAATTCACCCCTCCACTTT.